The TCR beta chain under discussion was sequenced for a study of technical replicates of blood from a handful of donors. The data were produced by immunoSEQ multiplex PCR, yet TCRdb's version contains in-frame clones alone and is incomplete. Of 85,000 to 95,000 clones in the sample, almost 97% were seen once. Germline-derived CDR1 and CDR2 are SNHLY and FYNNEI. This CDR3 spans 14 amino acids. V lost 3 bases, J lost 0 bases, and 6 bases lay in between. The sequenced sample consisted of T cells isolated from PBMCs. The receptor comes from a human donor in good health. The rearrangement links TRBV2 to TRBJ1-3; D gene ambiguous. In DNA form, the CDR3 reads TGTGCCAGCAGTGATTTCTTCTCTGGAAACACCATATATTTT. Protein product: CASSDFFSGNTIYF.